A single sample gave rise to the 32 T cell receptor beta chains below, sequenced in a study of radiation and T cells in renal cell carcinoma. Time point of the sample: baseline pretreatment blood. This sample's treatment: 15 Gy SBRT to primary tumor, nephrectomy 4 weeks later. Using immunoSEQ multiplex PCR, the repertoire was profiled, and TCRdb retains in-frame clones only, with some absent. The table lists approximately 140,000 clones, approximately 82% of them singletons. This specimen consisted of blood, obtained from a patient whose treatment included radiotherapy and nephrectomy. These receptors all stem from a woman aged 50 to 65 with renal cell carcinoma.

The chain uses TRBV19 and TRBJ2-7; 9 bases align to TRBD1. The CDR3 loop spans 14 amino acids. Germline-derived CDR1 and CDR2 are LNHDA and SQIVND (reference sequence). V was clipped by 8 bases and J by 0 bases; unmatched bases: 5. The CDR3 reads CASSGTGRSYEQYF. CDR3 coding DNA: TGTGCCAGTTCCGGGACAGGGCGCTCCTACGAGCAGTACTTC. The full variable domain, rest sourced from reference TRBV19 and TRBJ2-7, is DGGITQSPKYLFRKEGQNVTLSCEQNLNHDAMYWYRQDPGQGLRLIYYSQIVNDFQKGDIAEGYSVSREKKESFPLTVTSAQKNPTAFYLCASSGTGRSYEQYFGPGTRLTVT.

This sequence joins TRBV4-1 and TRBJ1-2; TRBD1 matches at 10 bases. Per the germline V gene, CDR1 is MGHRA and CDR2 is YSYEKL. J gave up 3 bases and V 2 bases, and 6 bases lay outside the gene matches. The CDR3 is 16 amino acids. This chain's CDR3 is CASSQPGQGKDYGYTF. The CDR3 DNA follows: TGCGCCAGCAGCCAACCGGGACAGGGGAAGGACTATGGCTACACCTTC.

This clone has only one observation. The rearrangement uses TRBV5-4 and TRBJ2-3; 8 bases map to TRBD2. The germline gives CDR1 SGHNT, CDR2 YYREEE (reference sequence). The CDR3 is made up of 16 amino acids. V was pared by 4 bases and J by 8 bases, with 15 bases of the junction left unmatched. The CDR3 bases are TGTGCCAGCAGCCCCCTTCGGGCGGGGGGCCGGGGTACGCAGTATTTT. Amino acid sequence: CASSPLRAGGRGTQYF.

The chain recombines TRBV20-1 with TRBJ2-3; D is perhaps TRBD1 (6 bases). V was trimmed by 3 bases and J by 8 bases, leaving 9 bases between them. Germline CDR1 is DFQATT and CDR2 is SNEGSKA (reference sequence). The CDR3 loop spans 11 amino acids. The CDR3 loop is CSARPGATQYF. The DNA of the CDR3 is TGCAGTGCTAGGCCAGGGGCTACGCAGTATTTT.

The chain combines TRBV9 with TRBJ1-4, with D unresolved. There are 16 residues in the CDR3. Trimming pared 3 bases from V and 6 bases from J, leaving 18 bases between. Germline V gene data show CDR1 as SGDLS and CDR2 as YYNGEE. The CDR3 is CASSARRESGDEKLFF. In DNA form, the CDR3 reads TGTGCCAGCAGCGCCCGGAGGGAGAGTGGGGATGAAAAACTGTTTTTT. The full variable domain, completed using reference TRBV9 and TRBJ1-4, is DSGVTQTPKHLITATGQRVTLRCSPRSGDLSVYWYQQSLDQGLQFLIQYYNGEERAKGNILERFSAQQFPDLHSELNLSSLELGDSALYFCASSARRESGDEKLFFGSGTQLSVL.

The chain links TRBV6-5 to TRBJ2-7; 7 nucleotides agree with TRBD1. With V trimmed by 6 bases and J by 7 bases, 3 bases remained unmatched. This CDR3 is built from 11 residues. Germline CDR1 and CDR2: MNHEY and SVGAGI. The CDR3 reads CASSQGQEQYF. CDR3 nucleotide sequence: TGTGCCAGCAGCCAGGGACAGGAGCAGTACTTC.

The V gene is TRBV7-9, the J gene TRBJ1-6, with D hard to call. This CDR3 region has 13 residues. Germline V lookup: CDR1 SEHNR, CDR2 FQNEAQ (reference sequence). Trimming removed 4 bases from V and 9 bases from J, with 10 bases in between. CDR3 protein: CASSSDIGSPLHF. The CDR3 DNA reads TGTGCCAGCAGCTCGGATATCGGTTCACCCCTCCACTTT.

This clone was counted a few times. The chain employs TRBV28 and TRBJ2-1; weak D call: TRBD2 (5 bases). Deletions cut 7 bases from V and 1 base from J, with 11 bases between. The germline gives CDR1 MDHEN, CDR2 SYDVKM. The CDR3 sequence is 14 residues long. The CDR3 sequence: CASTSPGSYNEQFF. The CDR3 DNA is TGTGCCAGCACCTCCCCGGGGTCCTACAATGAGCAGTTCTTC.

The rearrangement links TRBV7-3 to TRBJ2-1, with 7 bases identical to TRBD2. The CDR3 contains 15 residues. The germline gives CDR1 SGHTA, CDR2 FQGTGA. Losses at the gene ends were 4 bases for V and 2 bases for J; bases not matched to a gene: 5. The CDR3 here is CASSSGLAAYNEQFF. CDR3 coding DNA: TGTGCCAGCAGCTCCGGGCTAGCGGCCTACAATGAGCAGTTCTTC.

The chain uses TRBV7-9 and TRBJ2-7; 11 nucleotides align to TRBD2. V was clipped by 3 bases and J by 2 bases; unmatched bases: 0. In germline, CDR1 is SEHNR, CDR2 FQNEAQ (reference sequence). The CDR3 extends over 14 amino acids. CDR3 sequence: CASSFSGRAYEQYF. The CDR3 DNA is TGTGCCAGCAGCTTTAGCGGGAGGGCCTACGAGCAGTACTTC. Drawing the rest from reference TRBV7-9 and TRBJ2-7, the complete variable domain is DTGVSQNPRHKITKRGQNVTFRCDPISEHNRLYWYRQTLGQGPEFLTYFQNEAQLEKSRLLSDRFSAERPKGSFSTLEIQRTEQGDSAMYLCASSFSGRAYEQYFGPGTRLTVT.

The chain carries TRBV9 and TRBJ1-2, with a weak D call TRBD1 (6 bases). The CDR3 is made up of 17 amino acids. Germline V lookup: CDR1 SGDLS, CDR2 YYNGEE. Trimming removed 0 bases at V and 4 bases at J, with 19 bases between. CDR3 in DNA: TGTGCCAGCAGCGTAGATCCTCGCTCGGGGGCGGGCTATGGCTACACCTTC. Its protein product is CASSVDPRSGAGYGYTF.

The chain combines TRBV18 with TRBJ1-1; D gene unclear. The CDR3 spans 14 residues. V dropped 1 base and J dropped 3 bases, with 9 bases sitting between them. Germline V lookup: CDR1 KGHSH, CDR2 LQKENI. The CDR3 DNA follows: TGTGCCAGCTCACCACGCGTGGGAGACACTGAAGCTTTCTTT. It yields the protein CASSPRVGDTEAFF. Variable domain in full (rest from reference TRBV18 and TRBJ1-1): NAGVMQNPRHLVRRRGQEARLRCSPMKGHSHVYWYRQLPEEGLKFMVYLQKENIIDESGMPKERFSAEFPKEGPSILRIQQVVRGDSAAYFCASSPRVGDTEAFFGQGTRLTVV.

The chain uses TRBV5-6 and TRBJ1-2; a possible D gene is TRBD1 (6 bases). This CDR3 is 14 amino acids long. The V end was cut by 5 bases, the J end by 8 bases, with 19 bases between. Per germline, CDR1 SGHDT and CDR2 YYEEEE. CDR3 DNA sequence: TGTGCCAGCAGATCCGGGCCAGGGGCGCGGGGCTACACCTTC. Amino acid sequence: CASRSGPGARGYTF.

This chain uses TRBV7-2 with TRBJ2-7; TRBD1 matches at 9 bases. V gave up 3 bases and J gave up 3 bases; unmatched junction bases: 3. Germline V gives CDR1 SGHTA, CDR2 FQGNSA. This CDR3 has 14 amino acids. This chain's CDR3 is CASSLGQGGYEQYF. The CDR3, as DNA: TGTGCCAGCAGCTTGGGACAGGGTGGCTACGAGCAGTACTTC.

The gene calls are TRBV7-2 and TRBJ2-1; TRBD2 matches at 10 bases. Germline V gives CDR1 SGHTA, CDR2 FQGNSA. The CDR3 covers 15 residues. The trim removed 4 bases at V and 8 bases at J, leaving 8 bases unmatched. The CDR3: CASSSGLAEAYEQFF. In DNA form, the CDR3 reads TGTGCCAGCAGCTCCGGACTAGCGGAGGCATATGAGCAGTTCTTC.

A single count supports this clone. In DNA, the CDR3 is TGTGCCAGCGGGTGGAACAGGGACTACGAGCAGTACTTC. It codes for CASGWNRDYEQYF. The chain links TRBV6-1 to TRBJ2-7, with a possible D match to TRBD1 (6 bases). V lost 8 bases to trimming and J lost 3 bases, with 14 bases between them. Looked up from germline, CDR1 is MNHNS and CDR2 is SASEGT. This CDR3 has 13 amino acids.

This chain connects TRBV2 to TRBJ2-5; no clear D gene. Trimming shortened V by 10 bases and J by 4 bases, and 13 bases separated the two germline ends. The CDR3 runs 12 residues. CDR1 and CDR2 from the germline V gene are SNHLY and FYNNEI. The CDR3 loop reads CAIANTRETQYF. Written as DNA, the CDR3 is TGTGCCATCGCTAATACTCGAGAGACCCAGTACTTC.

The chain uses TRBV18 and TRBJ2-3; D not certain. The ends were cut back, 1 base at V and 2 bases at J, with 7 bases in the middle. Germline loops: CDR1 KGHSH, CDR2 LQKENI. The CDR3 is 14 residues long. In nucleotides, the CDR3 is TGTGCCAGCTCACCACGAAGAGACACAGATACGCAGTATTTT. Translation: CASSPRRDTDTQYF. The full variable domain, in which reference TRBV18 and TRBJ2-3 provide the parts outside the CDR3, is NAGVMQNPRHLVRRRGQEARLRCSPMKGHSHVYWYRQLPEEGLKFMVYLQKENIIDESGMPKERFSAEFPKEGPSILRIQQVVRGDSAAYFCASSPRRDTDTQYFGPGTRLTVL.

The rearrangement uses TRBV27 and TRBJ2-7; the D gene is possibly TRBD2 (5 bases). The CDR3 covers 14 residues. Germline V gene lookup returns CDR1 MNHEY and CDR2 SMNVEV (reference sequence). Trimming shortened V by 0 bases and J by 2 bases, and 8 bases separated the two germline ends. CDR3 nucleotide sequence: TGTGCCAGCAGTTTATCCGGGAATCCCTACGAGCAGTACTTC. It codes for CASSLSGNPYEQYF.

This rearrangement joins TRBV5-1 to TRBJ2-2; no clear D gene. The germline CDR1 and CDR2 sequences are SGHRS and YFSETQ. V was shortened by 3 bases and J by 1 base, with 7 bases between the two germline ends. The CDR3 runs to 14 residues. The CDR3 region is CASSYDQNTGELFF. DNA for the CDR3: TGCGCCAGCAGCTACGACCAGAACACCGGGGAGCTGTTTTTT.

V is TRBV18 and J is TRBJ1-4; TRBD1 matches at 7 bases. The CDR3 consists of 14 residues. CDR1 and CDR2 (germline): KGHSH, LQKENI. The junction had 7 bases not matched to a gene; V was cut back by 8 bases and J by 4 bases. CDR3 residues: CASAPGQFNEKLFF. For the CDR3, the DNA is TGTGCCAGCGCTCCGGGACAGTTTAATGAAAAACTGTTTTTT.

This chain uses TRBV5-1 with TRBJ1-1, with no clear D. The CDR3 is 14 residues long. Between the trimmed V and J ends, which lost 0 bases and 4 bases, there was a span of 10 bases. CDR1 SGHRS and CDR2 YFSETQ come from the germline V gene. CDR3 bases: TGCGCCAGCAGCTTGGAGGTTACCTCCACTGAAGCTTTCTTT. Translation gives CASSLEVTSTEAFF.

This chain connects TRBV10-1 to TRBJ2-2; D gene uncertain. Trimming pared 5 bases from V and 0 bases from J, leaving 13 bases between. The CDR3 runs 16 residues. CDR1 is WNHNN, CDR2 SYGVQD, per germline (reference sequence). The chain's CDR3 is CASSPLDFPNTGELFF. The CDR3 DNA is TGCGCCAGCAGTCCACTGGATTTCCCGAACACCGGGGAGCTGTTTTTT.

The V gene is TRBV25-1, the J gene TRBJ2-1; the D is unclear. There are 14 residues in the CDR3. V was clipped by 6 bases and J by 3 bases, with 12 bases between them. The germline V gene has CDR1 MGHDK and CDR2 SYGVNS. The CDR3 region has the DNA TGTGCCAGCAGAAGGCTAGGCTTCTACAATGAGCAGTTCTTC. This gives the protein CASRRLGFYNEQFF.

V usage is TRBV19 and J usage is TRBJ2-7, with TRBD1 identical over 10 bases. The V and J ends lost 5 bases and 3 bases, in that order; junction bases with no gene match: 16. This CDR3 has 18 amino acids. In germline, CDR1 is LNHDA, CDR2 SQIVND (reference sequence). DNA for the CDR3: TGTGCCAGTAGTTCATCCGGGACAGGGGACCTCAGTGGCTACGAGCAGTACTTC. This translates into CASSSSGTGDLSGYEQYF.

The chain couples TRBV6-5 to TRBJ2-7; D remains unclear. With 0 bases removed from V and 2 bases from J, the gap between germline ends came to 8 bases. This CDR3 contains 14 residues. Per the germline V gene, CDR1 is MNHEY and CDR2 is SVGAGI. As DNA, the CDR3 is TGTGCCAGCAGTTACTCCCAGAGGCCCTACGAGCAGTACTTC. Its protein product is CASSYSQRPYEQYF.

This chain links TRBV2 with TRBJ2-2; 16 nucleotides agree with TRBD2. In germline, CDR1 is SNHLY, CDR2 FYNNEI. V trimming: 5 bases; J trimming: 5 bases; junction bases outside the gene matches: 11. The CDR3 is 19 residues long. The CDR3 sequence: CASSTSGTSGGATTGELFF. CDR3 bases: TGTGCCAGCAGTACCTCCGGGACTAGCGGGGGGGCGACAACCGGGGAGCTGTTTTTT.

The V call is TRBV5-4, the J call TRBJ1-4; 8 nucleotides match TRBD1. The CDR3 runs 14 residues. The germline gives CDR1 SGHNT, CDR2 YYREEE (reference sequence). V gave up 2 bases and J gave up 4 bases; unmatched junction bases: 1. The CDR3 region has the DNA TGTGCCAGCAGCTTCACAGGGGGTAATGAAAAACTGTTTTTT. Translation gives CASSFTGGNEKLFF.

J is TRBJ1-2 and V is TRBV5-6; 10 bases are shared with TRBD1. V shed 0 bases and J 5 bases; nucleotides not matched to a gene: 4. Looked up from germline, CDR1 is SGHDT and CDR2 is YYEEEE. The CDR3 has 15 amino acids. In DNA form, the CDR3 reads TGTGCCAGCAGCTTGGGTCCGGGACAGGGGTATGGCTACACCTTC. It encodes CASSLGPGQGYGYTF.

This chain connects TRBV10-3 to TRBJ1-5; 7 bases align to TRBD1. V lost 6 bases and J lost 1; bases outside the gene matches: 6. The CDR3 spans 15 residues. From germline, CDR1 is ENHRY and CDR2 SYGVKD. CDR3 in amino acids: CAISREQGSNQPQHF. CDR3 nucleotides: TGTGCCATCAGCCGAGAACAGGGGAGCAATCAGCCCCAGCATTTT.

This clone was observed a few times. The junction departs from germline at one end; a sequencing error may be responsible. V gene TRBV10-3 combines with J gene TRBJ1-2; D remains unclear. The CDR3 is 12 residues long. In germline, CDR1 is ENHRY, CDR2 SYGVKD. The CDR3 spells CAITEAGYGYTF. DNA of the CDR3: TGTGCCATCACTGAGGCTGGCTATGGCTACACCTTC.

This clone was seen only once. The chain couples TRBV5-6 to TRBJ1-5; TRBD1 matches at 10 bases. There are 16 residues in the CDR3. The V segment lost 4 bases and the J segment 6 bases; nucleotides outside the gene matches: 10. Germline CDR1 SGHDT, CDR2 YYEEEE. The CDR3 spells CASSLVGTGDPQPQHF. CDR3 DNA sequence: TGTGCCAGCAGCCTCGTCGGGACAGGGGACCCTCAGCCCCAGCATTTT.